This T cell receptor beta chain was captured in a study of blood T cells in healthy people across ages (dated by TCRdb to between 2015 and 2017). A note on the overall study: In model experiments, roughly one uniquely barcoded TCR beta cDNA molecule per two T cells was captured by template switching. To track age-related changes in TCR beta repertoire diversity, the study relied on deep sequencing normalized with unique cDNA molecular identifiers. Four age groups were formed from the donors: young (average about 16 years), middle-aged (approximately 39), aged (about 62) and long-lived (roughly 81). To avoid experimental bias, donors of different ages were spread randomly across the sequencing lanes. Using the same blood draw, the study looked at two additional independent replicas of 1 million unique cDNA reads for two donors, one aged 18 to 30 and the other aged 80 or older. Broad study findings and their caveats: The CMV infection status of donors was not known, potentially confounding age-related changes in expanded clonotypes. Because profiling used bulk unsorted PBMCs, naive and antigen-experienced compartments could not be compared conclusively. Compared with the aged group, the long-lived group had more naive CD4+ T cells, fewer expanded clones and increased TCR diversity, a pattern suggesting age selection. Estimates of total diversity from one million sequenced T cells were regarded as lower bounds and underestimates. Observed TCR beta diversity per million T cells fell roughly linearly with age, and a significant reduction was already apparent by age around 40. Observed TCR beta diversity correlated strongly with the percentage of naive T cells measured by flow cytometry.

The CDR3, cysteine through phenylalanine, is 11 amino acids long. Kept here is only the CDR3 DNA, which spans 33 bases and is read in frame from base 1. CDR1 is given as KGHDR and CDR2 as SFDVKD, both from the germline V gene. The V and J ends are trimmed by 7 bases and 8 bases, leaving 11 bases between them. Library prep was done by 5' RACE. Sequencing was carried out with an Illumina HiSeq 2500. The second PCR ran for about 6 to 11 cycles and used a J-beta primer mix along with a sample-barcoded 5' primer. A template-switch 5' adaptor carrying 12 random nucleotides introduced a unique molecular identifier onto each TCR beta cDNA molecule. At least 3 million CDR3-containing paired-end reads were obtained from each sample. First-strand cDNA was synthesized from all RNA with the Mint cDNA synthesis kit, primed by a TRBC-specific oligonucleotide. Following uracil-DNA glycosylase treatment, all cDNA underwent a first 18-cycle PCR with the universal primers M1SS and BC2_uni_R. The original pipeline was this. For normalization, 1 million high-quality reads were randomly selected from each sample, with every read carrying a distinct molecular identifier. Instead of being binned into consensus sequences, reads that shared molecular identifiers were thrown out. MiTCR, set to a Q25 quality threshold and the strictest error-elimination algorithm, was used for CDR3 identification, clonotype clustering and error correction. A nonparametric unseen species model with Euler transformation was used to estimate lower-bound total TCR beta diversity. TCRdb trimmed public reads at Q25 via fastp, called clones via MiXCR and kept in-frame beta chains. Rows are unified per CDR3 protein, each entry keeping the most common DNA and genes. In this record, the V and J calls reflect TCRdb's handling and not the investigators' own analysis. The sample table contains 1.5 million to 2 million distinct CDR3 sequences; only one count was recorded for 28% of them. Clones ranked in the top ten supply 7.7% of the sample.

The donors were roughly 40 Caucasian individuals from Russia, aged 6 to 90 years, who were systemically healthy. Each donor gave about 11 milliliters of peripheral blood, drawn into EDTA-treated Vacutainer tubes. Ficoll-Paque density-gradient centrifugation was used to isolate PBMCs, with at least 6.5 million per sample. Total RNA, at least 6 micrograms per sample, was extracted from PBMCs with Trizol reagent. For every donor, an aliquot of PBMCs went through flow cytometry to measure the percentages of naive CD45RAhigh/CD27high T cells. This clonotype has a count of ten or more. No antigen is known for it. No much larger clone is present one base from it, and per-base qualities are unavailable.

What was sequenced was blood. This chain joins TRBV24-1 to TRBJ2-7; there is no confident call for the D gene. This TCR was recovered from a young woman in good health. The CDR3 in this case is CATRFHIKQYF. The DNA sequence reads TGTGCCACCAGGTTCCATATCAAGCAGTACTTC.